Given below is one T cell receptor beta chain in context. Its matching antigen is unknown. The data were obtained in a study of persistence of HIV-infected CD4 T cells. Study conclusions and caveats: TCRbeta richness was lower in CMV- and Gag-responding cells than in anti-CD3/anti-CD28-responding cells. Bulk TCR data could not be restricted to HIV-1-infected CMV-responding cells.

The germline V gene encodes CDR1 LNHDA and CDR2 SQIVND (reference sequence). V was shortened by 1 base and J by 2 bases, with 19 bases between the two germline ends. The CDR3 is made up of 18 amino acids. This was the immunoSEQ version 4 assay in survey mode. Profiling relied on immunoSEQ multiplex PCR, and the TCRdb table lists in-frame clones only, not all of them. The sample carries 35,000 to 45,000 clones, approximately 90% recorded once. This nonspecific control used anti-CD3/anti-CD28 bead stimulation of CD4+ T cells. Sorting selected CD4+ T cells upregulating both CD40 ligand and CD69. Inclusion required CMV-positive serology and CD4+ counts above 400 cells/uL.

Sample: CD4+ T cells sorted from PBMCs after roughly 18-hour stimulation, taken from a patient who received antiretroviral therapy. The V and J genes are TRBV19 and TRBJ2-3, with D possibly being TRBD2 (6 bases). The receptor was isolated from an adult woman with HIV who was CMV-seropositive. CDR3 bases: TGTGCCAGTAGTATAGTTCCCCCCTTCCGGGACTTCACAGATACGCAGTATTTT. Translation gives CASSIVPPFRDFTDTQYF.